The present T cell receptor beta chain was sequenced within a study of graft-versus-host responses after intestinal transplantation. Using immunoSEQ multiplex PCR, the repertoire was profiled, and TCRdb retains in-frame clones only, with some absent. The sample has over 70,000 clones, roughly four fifths seen once. The CDR3 has 21 residues. Germline loops: CDR1 LGHNA, CDR2 YNFKEQ. V lost 0 bases and J lost 1, with 22 bases in between. In the case of this clone: Antigen specificity is unknown.

The chain uses TRBV4-2 and TRBJ1-6; D unresolved. The sequence was collected from a human donor who received an intestinal transplant. Sequences were derived from unstimulated CD8+ T cells sorted from spleen or lymph node cells, sampled before intestinal transplant. In nucleotides, the CDR3 is TGTGCCAGCAGCCAAGAAACGTGGGGTGACCCGCGGGCATCCTATAATTCACCCCTCCACTTT. Its translation is CASSQETWGDPRASYNSPLHF.